The clone carrying this T cell receptor (beta chain) was counted once. What it binds is unknown. The data originate from a study of cytomegalovirus exposure and HLA in healthy donors. This CDR3 has 13 amino acids. Trimming cost V 8 bases and J 2 bases; bases outside gene matches: 5. Germline V gene sequence: CDR1 MDHEN, CDR2 SYDVKM. Whole-study results and caveats: Some TCR beta chains (over 150 of them) were listed as cytomegalovirus-associated.

Assay: immunoSEQ multiplex PCR; the TCRdb copy retains only in-frame clones and omits some. The sample gives roughly 150,000 clones, around 92% of which show up once; about 9.3% is in the top ten. The chain couples TRBV28 to TRBJ1-2; 7 nucleotides agree with TRBD1. The clonotype originates from a young woman in good health and CMV-seropositive. The specimen sequenced was PBMCs. The CDR3 sequence is CASLTGINYGYTF. The CDR3 region has the DNA TGTGCCAGCTTGACAGGGATCAACTATGGCTACACCTTC.